A selection of T cell receptor beta chains follows, all from one sample in a study of T cells after yellow fever vaccination. TCRdb reprocessed the 5' RACE reads with MiXCR, giving one entry per CDR3 protein. Here the sample spans 550,000 or so distinct CDR3 sequences, about a fifth being singletons. The sequenced sample was PBMCs, obtained 15 days after the yellow fever booster vaccination. The receptors were sampled from a man aged 30-40 years who received the YFV17D yellow fever vaccine. The CDR3 runs from the conserved cysteine through the conserved F or W. A D gene is named only where the DNA matches it firmly. Clone size is shown for a subset of rows, as once, few, many or a class of expanded clone.

d_gene	abundance	j_gene	v_gene	CDR3aa	CDR3nt
-	once	TRBJ2-7	TRBV7-9	CASSRSKEQYF	TGTGCCAGCTCCCGTTCCAAGGAGCAGTACTTC
TRBD1	few	TRBJ2-7	TRBV6-1	CASTRAGGYEQYF	TGTGCCAGCACAAGGGCAGGGGGCTACGAGCAGTACTTC
-	-	TRBJ2-3	TRBV7-6	CASSSNVLRGTDTQYF	TGTGCCAGCAGCTCTAATGTTCTTCGGGGAACAGATACGCAGTATTTT
TRBD2	-	TRBJ2-7	TRBV11-2	CASSHGLAGVEFSYEQYF	TGTGCCAGCAGTCATGGACTAGCGGGAGTCGAGTTTTCCTACGAGCAGTACTTC
-	few	TRBJ1-3	TRBV12-3/TRBV12-4	CASRYAPDSKNTIYF	TGTGCCAGCAGATACGCTCCGGACAGTAAAAACACCATATATTTT
TRBD1	-	TRBJ2-3	TRBV10-3	CATEQGLPDTQYF	TGTGCCACCGAACAGGGGCTACCAGATACGCAGTATTTT
TRBD1	-	TRBJ2-3	TRBV12-3/TRBV12-4	CASSSRQGGITDTQYF	TGTGCCAGCAGTTCAAGACAGGGGGGCATCACAGATACGCAGTATTTT
-	-	TRBJ1-4	TRBV12-3/TRBV12-4	CASSFTGGVEKLFF	TGTGCCAGCAGTTTTACTGGGGGGGTCGAAAAACTGTTTTTT
TRBD2	few	TRBJ2-1	TRBV9	CASSGTSGSRYEQFF	TGTGCCAGCAGCGGTACTAGCGGGAGTAGGTATGAGCAGTTCTTC
-	few	TRBJ2-2	TRBV20-1	CSATNRPGWEGGWTPKGTGELFF	TGCAGTGCTACCAACAGACCGGGATGGGAAGGGGGTTGGACCCCCAAGGGCACCGGGGAGCTGTTTTTT
-	-	TRBJ2-7	TRBV5-1	CASSPWGDPGHPSYEQYF	TGCGCCAGCAGCCCGTGGGGGGACCCGGGACACCCTTCCTACGAGCAGTACTTC
TRBD1	few	TRBJ1-2	TRBV7-9	CASSYGTVYGYTF	TGTGCCAGCAGCTACGGGACAGTGTATGGCTACACCTTC
-	few	TRBJ2-1	TRBV12-3/TRBV12-4	CASSLEAVPRGEQFF	TGTGCCAGCAGTTTAGAGGCTGTGCCCAGGGGTGAGCAGTTCTTC
TRBD2	-	TRBJ2-3	TRBV7-8	CASRSGRDTQYF	TGTGCCAGCCGTAGCGGGAGGGATACGCAGTATTTT
-	few	TRBJ2-7	TRBV27	CASSLDTTSSYEQYF	TGTGCCAGCAGTTTAGACACCACGAGCTCCTACGAGCAGTACTTC
-	few	TRBJ2-6	TRBV5-8	CASSLGNSPSGANVLTF	TGTGCCAGCAGCTTAGGCAACTCCCCTTCTGGGGCCAACGTCCTGACTTTC
-	-	TRBJ1-4	TRBV6-6	CASRQGEEKLFF	TGTGCCAGCAGGCAGGGAGAAGAAAAACTGTTTTTT
TRBD1	many	TRBJ2-2	TRBV7-2	CASSLTGGSTGELFF	TGTGCCAGCAGCTTAACAGGGGGGAGCACCGGGGAGCTGTTTTTT
-	-	TRBJ1-1	TRBV5-1	CASSLESRNTEAFF	TGCGCCAGCAGCTTGGAAAGCAGGAACACTGAAGCTTTCTTT
-	few	TRBJ2-7	TRBV7-2	CASSLGRDSEQYF	TGTGCCAGCAGCTTGGGGCGGGATAGCGAGCAGTACTTC
-	few	TRBJ2-2	TRBV20-1	CSAPSGLAFGELFF	TGCAGTGCTCCTTCGGGGCTAGCGTTTGGGGAGCTGTTTTTT
-	few	TRBJ1-5	TRBV7-9	CASSGGTNSNQPQHF	TGTGCCAGCAGCGGAGGGACAAATAGCAATCAGCCCCAGCATTTT
-	-	TRBJ2-1	TRBV11-2	CASSLVGRGSSSYNEQFF	TGTGCCAGCAGCTTAGTCGGGAGAGGTTCGAGCTCCTACAATGAGCAGTTCTTC
-	-	TRBJ2-5	TRBV20-1	CSARWTGYGGVQETQYF	TGCAGTGCTAGGTGGACAGGGTATGGGGGGGTCCAAGAGACCCAGTACTTC
-	many	TRBJ2-5	TRBV20-1	CSASPLTGEGETQYF	TGCAGTGCTAGCCCTTTAACAGGGGAGGGGGAGACCCAGTACTTC
-	few	TRBJ1-1	TRBV20-1	CSARGGGFDTEAFF	TGCAGTGCTAGAGGGGGTGGGTTTGACACTGAAGCTTTCTTT
TRBD1	-	TRBJ2-1	TRBV7-8	CASSANRGPRNEQFF	TGTGCCAGCAGCGCGAACAGGGGGCCGAGAAATGAGCAGTTCTTC
-	-	TRBJ2-7	TRBV7-9	CASSLEPPYEQYF	TGTGCCAGCAGCTTAGAGCCCCCCTACGAGCAGTACTTC
TRBD2	-	TRBJ2-1	TRBV12-3/TRBV12-4	CASSFLGLGLALNEQFF	TGTGCCAGCAGTTTCTTGGGCTTGGGACTAGCGCTCAATGAGCAGTTCTTC
-	few	TRBJ2-1	TRBV5-1	CASTRDKGEQFF	TGCGCCAGCACCAGGGACAAGGGTGAGCAGTTCTTC
TRBD1	few	TRBJ2-3	TRBV7-2	CASSQGGLFTDTQYF	TGTGCCAGCAGCCAAGGGGGCCTTTTCACAGATACGCAGTATTTT
-	-	TRBJ2-2	TRBV12-3/TRBV12-4	CTSSFQGGAGELFF	TGTACCAGCAGTTTCCAGGGCGGGGCCGGGGAGCTGTTTTTT
-	-	TRBJ1-1	TRBV11-1	CASIRPGLAEAFF	TGTGCCAGCATCAGGCCCGGGCTGGCTGAAGCTTTCTTT
-	few	TRBJ2-7	TRBV29-1	CSVVPNGGYEQYF	TGCAGCGTTGTTCCAAATGGGGGTTACGAGCAGTACTTC
-	-	TRBJ2-5	TRBV7-2	CASSLAVRAETQYF	TGTGCCAGCAGCTTAGCGGTTAGAGCGGAGACCCAGTACTTC
-	few	TRBJ2-3	TRBV29-1	CSVTPPAKPTDTQYF	TGCAGCGTGACCCCGCCAGCCAAGCCCACAGATACGCAGTATTTT
TRBD2	-	TRBJ2-3	TRBV20-1	CSALPSGRPDTQYF	TGCAGTGCCTTACCTAGCGGGAGGCCAGATACGCAGTATTTT
-	-	TRBJ2-5	TRBV7-2	CASRPGTAQETQYF	TGTGCCAGCAGGCCAGGGACGGCGCAAGAGACCCAGTACTTC
TRBD1	-	TRBJ2-5	TRBV5-1	CASSLTGGHRETQYF	TGCGCCAGCAGCTTGACAGGGGGTCATCGAGAGACCCAGTACTTC
TRBD1	few	TRBJ2-7	TRBV9	CASSVGAGGEYEQYF	TGTGCCAGCAGCGTAGGAGCAGGGGGCGAATACGAGCAGTACTTC
TRBD1	-	TRBJ2-7	TRBV29-1	CSVGSAGGYEQYF	TGCAGCGTGGGGTCGGCAGGGGGCTACGAGCAGTACTTC
TRBD2	few	TRBJ2-1	TRBV20-1	CSASAGGGEQFF	TGCAGTGCTAGCGCGGGGGGGGGTGAGCAGTTCTTC
TRBD2	-	TRBJ2-3	TRBV7-2	CASSLASGLARDTQYF	TGTGCCAGCAGCTTGGCCTCGGGACTAGCGAGAGATACGCAGTATTTT
-	few	TRBJ2-4	TRBV11-2	CASSSRWGIQYF	TGTGCCAGCAGCTCCCGTTGGGGCATTCAGTACTTC
TRBD2	-	TRBJ2-3	TRBV7-7	CASSLTSGPSDTQYF	TGTGCTAGCAGCCTAACTAGCGGGCCCTCAGATACGCAGTATTTT
-	-	TRBJ2-7	TRBV4-3	CASSQGPSESSYEQYF	TGCGCCAGCAGCCAAGGACCTAGCGAGAGCTCCTACGAGCAGTACTTC
-	few	TRBJ2-2	TRBV6-5	CASSYLRNTGELFF	TGTGCCAGCAGTTATTTACGGAACACCGGGGAGCTGTTTTTT
-	few	TRBJ2-3	TRBV7-2	CASSSSLRAQYF	TGTGCCAGCAGCTCCTCACTCCGTGCGCAGTATTTT
TRBD2	-	TRBJ2-2	TRBV5-1	CASSSTSGRSGELFF	TGCGCCAGCAGCTCAACTAGCGGGAGGTCCGGGGAGCTGTTTTTT